These T cell receptor beta chains were read from a single sample in a study of neurological immune-mediated disorders. TCRdb ran MiXCR on the 5' RACE reads and lists one entry per CDR3 protein. The table lists roughly 62,000 distinct CDR3 sequences, around 2.3% of them singletons, with approximately 3% in the top ten. The material sequenced was PBMCs. Receptors originate from a man in his fifties or sixties with multiple sclerosis. Each CDR3 is given without its conserved first and last residue. D genes are given only for firm matches. Some rows have no size entry. The others give once, few or many, or a class for an expanded clone.

J gene: TRBJ1-2; D gene: TRBD1; clone size: many; V gene: TRBV3-1; CDR3 protein: ASSLAGGNYGYT
J gene: TRBJ2-7; D gene: .; clone size: many; V gene: TRBV5-1; CDR3 protein: ASSLLTGTPYEQY
J gene: TRBJ2-7; D gene: TRBD1; clone size: many; V gene: TRBV10-3; CDR3 protein: AIRGQGTTYEQY
J gene: TRBJ1-1; D gene: .; clone size: many; V gene: TRBV5-5; CDR3 protein: ASSLADRTEAF
J gene: TRBJ1-3; D gene: .; clone size: few; V gene: TRBV7-9; CDR3 protein: ASREKIEENTIY
J gene: TRBJ2-5; D gene: .; clone size: many; V gene: TRBV7-2; CDR3 protein: ASSLGRHQETQY
J gene: TRBJ2-3; D gene: TRBD1; clone size: many; V gene: TRBV4-1; CDR3 protein: ASSRTGTGALAQY
J gene: TRBJ2-7; D gene: .; clone size: many; V gene: TRBV20-1; CDR3 protein: SADGNSVYEQY
J gene: TRBJ2-7; D gene: .; clone size: few; V gene: TRBV6-2/TRBV6-3; CDR3 protein: DSSLDSYEQY
J gene: TRBJ2-4; D gene: .; clone size: many; V gene: TRBV20-1; CDR3 protein: SATDSIAKNIQY
J gene: TRBJ1-2; D gene: TRBD1; clone size: many; V gene: TRBV12-3/TRBV12-4; CDR3 protein: ASSGDRANYGYT
J gene: TRBJ2-7; D gene: .; clone size: many; V gene: TRBV5-6; CDR3 protein: ASSLELLSYEQY
J gene: TRBJ2-3; D gene: TRBD2; clone size: .; V gene: TRBV20-1; CDR3 protein: SAQDGLAGGDTQY
J gene: TRBJ2-7; D gene: .; clone size: many; V gene: TRBV7-8; CDR3 protein: ASSLVGGDSYEQY
J gene: TRBJ1-5; D gene: .; clone size: many; V gene: TRBV7-8; CDR3 protein: ASSLRGSVSYSNQPQH
J gene: TRBJ1-5; D gene: TRBD1; clone size: many; V gene: TRBV20-1; CDR3 protein: SASGDSYSNQPQH
J gene: TRBJ1-3; D gene: .; clone size: .; V gene: TRBV5-1; CDR3 protein: ASSPSRAGNTIY
J gene: TRBJ2-7; D gene: .; clone size: many; V gene: TRBV7-8; CDR3 protein: ASSATGGVYEQY
J gene: TRBJ2-5; D gene: .; clone size: many; V gene: TRBV4-3; CDR3 protein: ASSPRFSGGETQY
J gene: TRBJ1-4; D gene: TRBD1; clone size: many; V gene: TRBV5-1; CDR3 protein: ASRPGQGNEKLF
J gene: TRBJ2-2; D gene: TRBD1; clone size: many; V gene: TRBV6-5; CDR3 protein: ASRPGQGAGGELF
J gene: TRBJ2-7; D gene: .; clone size: many; V gene: TRBV9; CDR3 protein: ASSVETSGYEQY
J gene: TRBJ2-5; D gene: .; clone size: many; V gene: TRBV6-1; CDR3 protein: ASRGDRQETQY
J gene: TRBJ1-5; D gene: .; clone size: many; V gene: TRBV19; CDR3 protein: ASSIAAGSVRPQH
J gene: TRBJ2-7; D gene: .; clone size: many; V gene: TRBV7-6; CDR3 protein: ASSLGATNSYEQY
J gene: TRBJ2-2; D gene: .; clone size: few; V gene: TRBV5-5; CDR3 protein: ASSRFRQGTGTNTGELF
J gene: TRBJ2-1; D gene: TRBD1; clone size: many; V gene: TRBV4-3; CDR3 protein: ASSQEPQGLYNEQF
J gene: TRBJ1-1; D gene: TRBD1; clone size: many; V gene: TRBV7-8; CDR3 protein: ASSFVGTGHNSEAF
J gene: TRBJ2-7; D gene: .; clone size: many; V gene: TRBV5-1; CDR3 protein: ASSLEGHPSLYEQY
J gene: TRBJ2-1; D gene: .; clone size: many; V gene: TRBV24-1; CDR3 protein: ATSDPDGNNEQF
J gene: TRBJ2-7; D gene: .; clone size: many; V gene: TRBV10-3; CDR3 protein: AISGTGNTEYEQY
J gene: TRBJ1-3; D gene: .; clone size: medium-sized; V gene: TRBV4-3; CDR3 protein: ASSQDISSGNTIY
J gene: TRBJ1-6; D gene: .; clone size: few; V gene: TRBV12-5; CDR3 protein: ASGLLAGPLNSPLH
J gene: TRBJ2-2; D gene: .; clone size: many; V gene: TRBV20-1; CDR3 protein: SARRPGQDTGELF
J gene: TRBJ2-1; D gene: .; clone size: many; V gene: TRBV6-6; CDR3 protein: ASSYGDRRRDEQF
J gene: TRBJ1-1; D gene: .; clone size: many; V gene: TRBV7-2; CDR3 protein: ASRTMTGRLEAF
J gene: TRBJ1-5; D gene: .; clone size: many; V gene: TRBV2; CDR3 protein: ATSTASNQPQH
J gene: TRBJ1-4; D gene: .; clone size: many; V gene: TRBV9; CDR3 protein: ASSVEEGTGEKLF
J gene: TRBJ2-5; D gene: .; clone size: many; V gene: TRBV5-1; CDR3 protein: ASSSLPPQETQY
J gene: TRBJ1-5; D gene: TRBD1; clone size: many; V gene: TRBV10-3; CDR3 protein: AISEGQGGQPQH
J gene: TRBJ2-7; D gene: .; clone size: many; V gene: TRBV24-1; CDR3 protein: ATSDSERGLS
J gene: TRBJ1-5; D gene: TRBD1; clone size: many; V gene: TRBV4-1; CDR3 protein: ASSQGQGGQPQH